A selection of T cell receptor beta chains follows, all from one sample in a study of technical replicates of blood from a few donors. TCRdb's copy holds only in-frame clones and misses some; the assay was immunoSEQ multiplex PCR. Seen here are around 80,000 clones, around 94% observed once, and the top ten hold around 0.41%. Material: T cells isolated from PBMCs. The receptors derive from a human donor in good health. Each CDR3 is given with its conserved first and last residue. A D gene is named only where the DNA matches it firmly. Only part of the rows carry a size: once, few, many, or a class if the clone is expanded.

>NA|TRBV10-3|TRBJ1-2|TRBD1
CAISDGQGVDDYTF
TGTGCCATCAGTGATGGTCAGGGGGTCGACGACTACACCTTC
>NA|TRBV30|TRBJ2-6|NA
CAYTSGANVLTF
TGTGCCTACACGTCTGGGGCCAACGTCCTGACTTTC
>NA|TRBV25-1|TRBJ1-4|TRBD1
CASRSPLGQGGEKLFF
TGTGCCAGCAGGTCCCCCCTTGGACAGGGGGGTGAAAAACTGTTTTTT
>NA|TRBV18|TRBJ2-7|NA
CASSQGSYEQYF
TGTGCCAGCTCACAGGGGTCCTACGAGCAGTACTTC
>NA|TRBV21-1|TRBJ1-3|NA
CASSKGILYSGNTIYF
TGTGCCAGCAGCAAAGGTATACTCTACTCTGGAAACACCATATATTTT
>NA|TRBV6-4|TRBJ1-1|NA
CASMQGTEAFF
TGTGCCAGCATGCAGGGCACTGAAGCTTTCTTT
>NA|TRBV30|TRBJ2-5|TRBD2
CAWSVLAGETQYF
TGTGCCTGGAGTGTACTAGCGGGAGAGACCCAGTACTTC
>NA|TRBV6-1|TRBJ2-7|NA
CASREAAAYEQYF
TGTGCCAGCAGAGAAGCGGCAGCCTACGAGCAGTACTTC
>NA|TRBV28|TRBJ2-5|NA
CASTPGETQYF
TGTGCCAGCACCCCGGGGGAGACCCAGTACTTC
>NA|TRBV5-4|TRBJ1-1|NA
CASSLGGDTEAFF
TGTGCCAGCAGCTTGGGGGGGGACACTGAAGCTTTCTTT
>NA|TRBV5-1|TRBJ2-1|TRBD2
CASSLPGLAVGHNEQFF
TGCGCCAGCAGCTTACCGGGACTAGCGGTGGGCCACAATGAGCAGTTCTTC
>once|TRBV5-6|TRBJ2-3|TRBD2
CASSSSGSGADTQYF
TGTGCCAGCAGCTCTAGCGGGAGTGGCGCAGATACGCAGTATTTT
>once|TRBV19|TRBJ2-5|NA
CASSAPGGQETQYF
TGTGCCAGTAGTGCCCCCGGCGGACAAGAGACCCAGTACTTC
>NA|TRBV6-1|TRBJ2-7|NA
CASKGLGSYEQYF
TGTGCCAGCAAAGGACTGGGCTCCTACGAGCAGTACTTC
>NA|TRBV13|TRBJ1-1|NA
CASSQGGSYTEAFF
TGTGCCAGCAGCCAAGGGGGATCTTACACTGAAGCTTTCTTT
>NA|TRBV7-2|TRBJ2-7|NA
CASSLYFGHLFYEQYF
TGTGCCAGCAGCTTATATTTCGGTCATCTCTTCTACGAGCAGTACTTC
>NA|TRBV6-5|TRBJ2-7|TRBD2
CASSYGTSGLSEQYF
TGTGCCAGCAGTTACGGGACTAGCGGTCTCTCGGAGCAGTACTTC
>NA|TRBV11-3|TRBJ1-1|NA
CASSLLTALNTEAFF
TGTGCCAGCAGCTTACTAACAGCCCTGAACACTGAAGCTTTCTTT
>NA|TRBV11-1|TRBJ2-5|NA
CASRGPAKETQYF
TGTGCAAGTAGAGGCCCAGCTAAAGAGACCCAGTACTTC
>NA|TRBV15|TRBJ2-3|TRBD1
CATSRDRPGTGADTQYF
TGTGCCACCAGCAGAGACCGTCCCGGGACAGGGGCAGATACGCAGTATTTT
>NA|TRBV28|TRBJ1-2|TRBD1
CASSFTGTGDGYTF
TGTGCCAGCAGTTTTACCGGGACAGGGGATGGCTACACCTTC
>NA|TRBV29-1|TRBJ2-7|NA
CSVGSGERYEQYF
TGCAGCGTTGGGTCAGGGGAGAGGTACGAGCAGTACTTC
>NA|TRBV6-5|TRBJ1-1|TRBD1
CASTRQGITEAFF
TGTGCCAGCACTAGACAGGGGATCACTGAAGCTTTCTTT
>NA|TRBV29-1|TRBJ2-1|NA
CSVDEQSEQFF
TGCAGCGTTGATGAACAGAGTGAGCAGTTCTTC
>NA|TRBV18|TRBJ1-1|TRBD1
CASSEDRVVTTEAFF
TGTGCCAGCTCAGAAGACAGGGTGGTGACGACTGAAGCTTTCTTT
>NA|TRBV7-9|TRBJ2-2|TRBD2
CASSPSSGSHNGELFF
TGTGCCAGCAGCCCATCTAGCGGGAGCCACAACGGGGAGCTGTTTTTT
>NA|TRBV7-8|TRBJ2-7|TRBD2
CASSAGLNYEQYF
TGTGCCAGCAGCGCGGGACTAAATTACGAGCAGTACTTC
>NA|TRBV7-9|TRBJ2-5|TRBD2
CASSLTYSGSYQETQYF
TGTGCCAGCAGCTTAACCTATAGCGGGAGTTACCAAGAGACCCAGTACTTC
>NA|TRBV6-4|TRBJ2-2|NA
CASRNMNTGELFF
TGTGCCAGCAGAAACATGAACACCGGGGAGCTGTTTTTT
>NA|TRBV28|TRBJ2-7|TRBD2
CASSPIGPSGSYEQYF
TGTGCCAGCAGTCCGATTGGGCCTAGCGGTTCCTACGAGCAGTACTTC
>NA|TRBV2|TRBJ2-7|TRBD1
CASRASFGTAYEQYF
TGTGCCAGCAGGGCGTCTTTCGGGACAGCATACGAGCAGTACTTC
>NA|TRBV7-7|TRBJ2-1|NA
CASSPAGLHRGEQFF
TGTGCTAGCAGCCCAGCGGGCCTCCATAGGGGTGAGCAGTTCTTC
>NA|TRBV2|TRBJ1-2|TRBD1
CASSGDRDRLYGYTF
TGTGCCAGCAGTGGCGACCGGGACAGACTCTATGGCTACACCTTC
>NA|TRBV4-1|TRBJ1-1|NA
CASSQPTGLDPEAFF
TGCGCCAGCAGCCAGCCGACAGGACTCGACCCTGAAGCTTTCTTT
>NA|TRBV27|TRBJ1-1|TRBD1
CASRSRDRGYNTEAFF
TGTGCCAGCAGGTCCCGGGACAGGGGGTATAACACTGAAGCTTTCTTT
>NA|TRBV4-1|TRBJ1-5|TRBD1
CASSQQDRANQPQHF
TGCGCCAGCAGCCAACAGGACAGGGCAAATCAGCCCCAGCATTTT
>NA|TRBV4-3|TRBJ1-4|NA
CASSQDGRRNEKLFF
TGCGCCAGCAGCCAAGATGGGAGGAGGAATGAAAAACTGTTTTTT
>NA|TRBV5-5|TRBJ2-7|NA
CASSLSYVGSYEQYF
TGTGCCAGCAGCTTATCATATGTGGGGAGCTACGAGCAGTACTTC